Below are 19 T cell receptor beta chains sequenced from a single sample in a study of CD8 T cells in Susac syndrome. Random hexamers were used to reverse transcribe roughly 0.45 to 1 ug of RNA. TCRdb re-analysed the immunoSEQ multiplex PCR reads in MiXCR, keeping a single row per CDR3 protein. The sample contains under 200,000 distinct CDR3 sequences, approximately 94% of which appear only once. Sequencing input: CD4+ T cells from PBMCs. The receptor set was obtained from a human donor with Susac syndrome.

V usage is TRBV12-5 and J usage is TRBJ2-2; TRBD2 aligns across 7 bases. J gave up 3 bases and V 6 bases, and 7 bases lay outside the gene matches. CDR3 length: 15 residues. The germline gives CDR1 LGHNT, CDR2 FRNRAP. CDR3 protein: CASGLGRGHTGELFF. In nucleotides, the CDR3 is TGTGCTAGTGGATTAGGGAGGGGCCACACCGGGGAGCTGTTTTTT.

The chain couples TRBV5-1 to TRBJ2-3; D might be TRBD1 (5 bases). Germline-derived CDR1 and CDR2 are SGHRS and YFSETQ. The germline V and J ends were trimmed by 4 bases and 11 bases, with 14 bases remaining between them. This CDR3 spans 12 amino acids. The CDR3 spells CASSPQTDMQYF. CDR3 coding DNA: TGCGCCAGCAGCCCTCAGACGGACATGCAGTATTTT.

The J gene is TRBJ1-5, the V gene TRBV20-1; 7 bases map to TRBD1. V lost 5 bases to trimming and J lost 5 bases; unmatched junction nucleotides: 6. The germline V gene encodes CDR1 DFQATT and CDR2 SNEGSKA (reference sequence). This CDR3 is built from 13 residues. CDR3 coding DNA: TGCAGTGCTCTCCGGGACAGCGATCAGCCCCAGCATTTT. This translates into CSALRDSDQPQHF.

This chain links TRBV7-9 with TRBJ1-2; 7 bases fit TRBD1. In germline, CDR1 is SEHNR, CDR2 FQNEAQ (reference sequence). The CDR3 spans 15 residues. V was clipped by 4 bases and J by 4 bases; unmatched bases: 9. CDR3 DNA sequence: TGTGCCAGCAGCTGGGATTCAGGGGGGACCTATGGCTACACCTTC. Its protein product is CASSWDSGGTYGYTF. The variable domain in full, with the rest retrieved from reference TRBV7-9 and TRBJ1-2, is DTGVSQNPRHKITKRGQNVTFRCDPISEHNRLYWYRQTLGQGPEFLTYFQNEAQLEKSRLLSDRFSAERPKGSFSTLEIQRTEQGDSAMYLCASSWDSGGTYGYTFGSGTRLTVV.

V is TRBV5-1 and J is TRBJ2-5; 10 bases map to TRBD2. The J segment lost 3 bases and the V segment lost 4 bases, leaving 6 bases of the junction unmatched. Germline CDR1 is SGHRS and CDR2 is YFSETQ. This CDR3 has 15 residues. CDR3 region: CASSQAGGSEETQYF. For the CDR3, the DNA is TGCGCCAGCAGCCAAGCGGGGGGGAGTGAAGAGACCCAGTACTTC.

The chain couples TRBV20-1 to TRBJ1-2; 10 bases match TRBD1. V trimming: 4 bases; J trimming: 7 bases; junction bases outside the gene matches: 6. The CDR3 length is 13 residues. CDR1 DFQATT and CDR2 SNEGSKA come from the germline V gene (reference sequence). In DNA, the CDR3 is TGCAGTGCTACCCGGGACAGGGGAGTTGGCTACACCTTC. Amino acid sequence: CSATRDRGVGYTF.

The rearrangement uses TRBV7-9 and TRBJ1-1; possibly TRBD1 for D (5 bases). Germline lookup yields CDR1 SEHNR and CDR2 FQNEAQ (reference sequence). This CDR3 has 14 residues. V lost 2 bases and J lost 5, with 12 bases in between. As DNA, the CDR3 is TGTGCCAGCAGCTTACAGGGTGGGGAGACTGAAGCTTTCTTT. Translation gives CASSLQGGETEAFF.

This chain joins TRBV30 and TRBJ1-1, with D unresolved. This CDR3 spans 15 amino acids. Looked up from germline, CDR1 is GTSNPN and CDR2 is SVGIG (reference sequence). The V end lost 0 bases, the J end lost 0 bases, and 11 bases lay between the germline ends. The CDR3 coding sequence is TGTGCCTGGAGTGTACTTCCAGCCATGAACACTGAAGCTTTCTTT. This codes for CAWSVLPAMNTEAFF.

CDR3 nucleotides: TGCGCCAGCACTGAAGCGGGGGGGAGCACCGGGGAGCTGTTTTTT. As protein: CASTEAGGSTGELFF. The chain recombines TRBV5-1 with TRBJ2-2; 10 bases map to TRBD2. The germline V gene encodes CDR1 SGHRS and CDR2 YFSETQ. The CDR3 is 15 residues long. The V and J ends lost 6 bases and 4 bases, in that order; junction bases with no gene match: 6.

The V gene is TRBV19, the J gene TRBJ2-7; a weak D match, TRBD1 (6 bases). Between the trimmed V and J ends, which lost 3 bases and 3 bases, there was a span of 12 bases. The V gene's germline CDR1 is LNHDA and CDR2 SQIVND (reference sequence). The CDR3 is 14 amino acids. CDR3 in DNA: TGTGCCAGTAGTATCGGGGACAAAGACTACGAGCAGTACTTC. Translated, it gives CASSIGDKDYEQYF.

This chain links TRBV6-6 with TRBJ1-2; tentative D call: TRBD1 (5 bases). CDR3 length: 14 amino acids. Trimming took off 4 bases at V and 8 bases at J, with 17 bases between the two ends. Germline V lookup: CDR1 MNHNY, CDR2 SVGAGI (reference sequence). The CDR3 spells CASSSRATGQGYTF. The CDR3 DNA reads as TGTGCCAGCAGTTCCCGGGCGACGGGGCAGGGCTACACCTTC.

This chain joins TRBV10-3 and TRBJ1-5; tentative D call: TRBD1 (5 bases). Germline-derived CDR1 and CDR2 are ENHRY and SYGVKD. This CDR3 is 16 amino acids long. V was trimmed by 3 bases and J by 1 base, leaving 13 bases between them. The CDR3 DNA reads TGTGCCATCAGTGACGCCGGGGGAGGAAGCAATCAGCCCCAGCATTTT. It is translated as CAISDAGGGSNQPQHF.

This clonotype came up once. This chain's CDR3 is CSASSGGGYTF. In DNA, the CDR3 is TGCAGTGCCTCGAGCGGTGGTGGCTACACCTTC. The rearrangement uses TRBV20-1 and TRBJ1-2; D gene ambiguous. CDR3 size: 11 residues. Germline CDR1 and CDR2: DFQATT and SNEGSKA (reference sequence). Trimming stripped 6 bases from V and 7 bases from J, with 12 bases between.

The chain has TRBV2 and TRBJ1-5; D gene uncertain. The CDR3 length is 13 residues. The V and J ends lost 6 bases and 2 bases respectively, with 8 bases between them. Looked up from germline, CDR1 is SNHLY and CDR2 is FYNNEI. The CDR3 region is CASSPRGNQPQHF. Here the CDR3 DNA reads TGTGCCAGCAGCCCTCGGGGCAATCAGCCCCAGCATTTT.

The chain has TRBV11-2 and TRBJ2-3; 15 bases line up with TRBD2. V gave up 5 bases and J gave up 5 bases; unmatched junction bases: 8. This CDR3 has 17 amino acids. The germline gives CDR1 SGHAT, CDR2 FQNNGV. The chain's CDR3 is CASSLAGTSGGRDTQYF. In DNA, the CDR3 is TGTGCCAGCAGCCTCGCCGGGACTAGCGGGGGGAGAGATACGCAGTATTTT. Variable domain in full (rest from reference TRBV11-2 and TRBJ2-3): EAGVAQSPRYKIIEKRQSVAFWCNPISGHATLYWYQQILGQGPKLLIQFQNNGVVDDSQLPKDRFSAERLKGVDSTLKIQPAKLEDSAVYLCASSLAGTSGGRDTQYFGPGTRLTVL.

The genes are TRBV20-1 and TRBJ2-4; 7 bases fit TRBD1. The CDR3 extends over 14 amino acids. The J segment lost 6 bases and the V segment lost 5 bases, leaving 10 bases of the junction unmatched. Germline values: CDR1 DFQATT, CDR2 SNEGSKA (reference sequence). In DNA form, the CDR3 reads TGCAGTGCTGCTAAATCAGGGGGACGAAACATTCAGTACTTC. Protein sequence: CSAAKSGGRNIQYF.

V is TRBV3-1 and J is TRBJ1-1; D remains ambiguous. Looked up from germline, CDR1 is LGHDT and CDR2 is YNNKEL (reference sequence). The CDR3 runs 13 residues. The ends were cut back, 0 bases at V and 10 bases at J, with 12 bases in the middle. In DNA form, the CDR3 reads TGTGCCAGCAGCCAAGATGGGGATTATGGAGCTTTCTTT. This translates into CASSQDGDYGAFF.

The chain combines TRBV7-2 with TRBJ2-3; TRBD1 agrees at 7 bases. The CDR3 consists of 15 residues. The germline CDR1 and CDR2 sequences are SGHTA and FQGNSA. V lost 5 bases and J lost 2; bases outside the gene matches: 7. CDR3 residues: CASSRQGAATDTQYF. The CDR3 region has the DNA TGTGCCAGCAGCCGACAGGGCGCAGCCACAGATACGCAGTATTTT.

This clonotype was recorded only once. The chain joins TRBV9 to TRBJ2-7; D is perhaps TRBD1 (6 bases). CDR1 SGDLS and CDR2 YYNGEE come from the germline V gene. The CDR3 has 15 residues. The germline V and J ends were trimmed by 2 bases and 7 bases, with 19 bases remaining between them. CDR3 loop: CASSVWDKGLGEQYF. In nucleotides, the CDR3 is TGTGCCAGCAGCGTGTGGGACAAGGGCTTAGGGGAGCAGTACTTC.